The T cell receptor (beta chain) under discussion was sequenced for a study of T-cell memory formation after mild COVID-19. Findings of the study overall: CM and EM subsets held most contracting CD4+ clones; EMRA held CD8+ ones. Memory cells collected pre-infection included some clones that later responded, suggesting cross-reactive memory joined. CD4/CD8 balance characterized clones contracting day 15 to 85, and CD4+ skew characterized later expanders.

TCRdb called the 5' RACE reads again in MiXCR, with one record for every CDR3 protein. The sample has around 370,000 distinct CDR3 sequences; roughly 20% are singletons. This clonotype has at least ten counts. Its antigen is currently unknown. The specimen was PBMCs or a T cell subset sorted from them (not recorded which). The receptor comes from an adult woman who had mild COVID-19 (a few samples of this study predate the infection). Cell type and time point are not known.

CDR3 nucleotide sequence: TGCAGTGCTAGATTACTAGCGGGAGGGGAGTACGAGCAGTACTTC. Its protein is CSARLLAGGEYEQYF. The rearrangement links TRBV20-1 to TRBJ2-7; 13 bases fit TRBD2. Trimming took 2 bases from V and 4 from J; bases not matched to a gene: 5. The length of the CDR3 is 15 residues. Germline V gives CDR1 DFQATT, CDR2 SNEGSKA (reference sequence).